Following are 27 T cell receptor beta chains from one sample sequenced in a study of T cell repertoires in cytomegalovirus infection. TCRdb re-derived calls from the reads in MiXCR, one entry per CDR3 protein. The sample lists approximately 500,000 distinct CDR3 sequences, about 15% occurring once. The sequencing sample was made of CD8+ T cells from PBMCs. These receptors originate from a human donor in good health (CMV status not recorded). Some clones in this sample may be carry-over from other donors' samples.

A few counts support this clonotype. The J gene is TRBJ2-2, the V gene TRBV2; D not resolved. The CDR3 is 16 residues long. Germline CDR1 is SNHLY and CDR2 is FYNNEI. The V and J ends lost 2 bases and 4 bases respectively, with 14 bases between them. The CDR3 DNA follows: TGTGCCAGCAGTGAAAGGATCAAATACATCACCGGGGAGCTGTTTTTT. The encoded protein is CASSERIKYITGELFF.

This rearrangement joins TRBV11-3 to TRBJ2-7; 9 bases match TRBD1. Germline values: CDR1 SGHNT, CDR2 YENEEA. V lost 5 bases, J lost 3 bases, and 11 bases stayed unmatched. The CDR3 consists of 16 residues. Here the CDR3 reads CASSPSPGQGYYEQYF. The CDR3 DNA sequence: TGTGCCAGCAGCCCCTCCCCGGGACAGGGTTACTACGAGCAGTACTTC.

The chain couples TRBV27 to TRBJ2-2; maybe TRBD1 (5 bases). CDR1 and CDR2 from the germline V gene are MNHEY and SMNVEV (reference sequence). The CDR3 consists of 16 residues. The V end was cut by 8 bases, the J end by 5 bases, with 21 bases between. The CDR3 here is CASASPWGRETGELFF. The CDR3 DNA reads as TGTGCCAGCGCCAGTCCCTGGGGCCGAGAAACCGGGGAGCTGTTTTTT.

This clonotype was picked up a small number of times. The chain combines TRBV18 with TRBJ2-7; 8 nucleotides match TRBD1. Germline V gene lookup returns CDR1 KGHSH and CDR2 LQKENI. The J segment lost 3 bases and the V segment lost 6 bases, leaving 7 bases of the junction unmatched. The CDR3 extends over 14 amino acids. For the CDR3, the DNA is TGTGCCAGCTCGCCGGACAGGGCGCGCTACGAGCAGTACTTC. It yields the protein CASSPDRARYEQYF.

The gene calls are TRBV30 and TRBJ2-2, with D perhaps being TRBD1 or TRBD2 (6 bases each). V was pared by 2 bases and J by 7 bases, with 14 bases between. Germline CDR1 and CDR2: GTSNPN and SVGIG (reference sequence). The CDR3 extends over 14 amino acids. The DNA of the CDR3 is TGTGCCTGGAGTAGGGGGGCTAGCCACGGGGAGCTGTTTTTT. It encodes CAWSRGASHGELFF.

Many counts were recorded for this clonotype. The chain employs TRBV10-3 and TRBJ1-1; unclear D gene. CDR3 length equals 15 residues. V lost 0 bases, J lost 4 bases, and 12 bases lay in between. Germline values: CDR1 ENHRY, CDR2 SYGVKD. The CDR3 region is CAISESRDVTTEAFF. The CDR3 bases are TGTGCCATCAGTGAGTCAAGGGATGTTACCACTGAAGCTTTCTTT.

The CDR3 spells CSASAGLRSYEQYF. CDR3 sequence (DNA): TGCAGTGCTAGCGCGGGCCTTCGCTCCTACGAGCAGTACTTC. The chain is built from TRBV20-1 and TRBJ2-7, with a possible D match to TRBD2 (5 bases). V lost 3 bases, J lost 0 bases, and 12 bases lay in between. CDR1 and CDR2 from the germline V gene are DFQATT and SNEGSKA (reference sequence). The CDR3 consists of 14 residues.

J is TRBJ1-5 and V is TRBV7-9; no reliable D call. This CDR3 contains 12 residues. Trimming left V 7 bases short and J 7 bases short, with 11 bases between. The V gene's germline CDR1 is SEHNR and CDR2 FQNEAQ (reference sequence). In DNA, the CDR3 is TGTGCCAGCACCATAACCGACCAGCCCCAGCATTTT. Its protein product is CASTITDQPQHF.

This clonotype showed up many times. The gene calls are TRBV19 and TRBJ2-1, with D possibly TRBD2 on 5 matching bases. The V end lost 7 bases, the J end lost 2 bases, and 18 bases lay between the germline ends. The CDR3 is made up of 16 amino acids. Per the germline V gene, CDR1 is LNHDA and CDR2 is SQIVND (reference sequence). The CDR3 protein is CASTQRASRPYNEQFF. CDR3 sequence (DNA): TGTGCCAGTACTCAGAGGGCTAGTCGGCCCTACAATGAGCAGTTCTTC.

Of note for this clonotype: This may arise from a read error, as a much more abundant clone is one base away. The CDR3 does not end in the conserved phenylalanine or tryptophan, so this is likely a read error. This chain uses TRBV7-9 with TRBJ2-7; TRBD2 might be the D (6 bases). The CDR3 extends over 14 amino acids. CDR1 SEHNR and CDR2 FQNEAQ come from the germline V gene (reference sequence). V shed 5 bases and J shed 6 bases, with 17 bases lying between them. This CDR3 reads CASSPPTAGIEQYL. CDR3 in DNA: TGTGCCAGCAGCCCCCCTACGGCGGGAATCGAGCAGTACTTA.

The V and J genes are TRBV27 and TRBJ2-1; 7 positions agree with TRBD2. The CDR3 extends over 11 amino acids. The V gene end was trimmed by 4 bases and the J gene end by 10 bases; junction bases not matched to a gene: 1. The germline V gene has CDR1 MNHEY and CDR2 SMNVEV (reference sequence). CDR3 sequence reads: CASSWGGEQFF. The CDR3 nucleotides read TGTGCCAGCAGTTGGGGGGGGGAGCAGTTCTTC.

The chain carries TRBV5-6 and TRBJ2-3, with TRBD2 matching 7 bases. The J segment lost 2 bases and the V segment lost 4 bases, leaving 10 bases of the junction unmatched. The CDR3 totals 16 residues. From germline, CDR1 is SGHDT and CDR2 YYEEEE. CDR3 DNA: TGTGCCAGCAGCCATGTGGTAGCGGGTTTCACAGATACGCAGTATTTT. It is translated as CASSHVVAGFTDTQYF.

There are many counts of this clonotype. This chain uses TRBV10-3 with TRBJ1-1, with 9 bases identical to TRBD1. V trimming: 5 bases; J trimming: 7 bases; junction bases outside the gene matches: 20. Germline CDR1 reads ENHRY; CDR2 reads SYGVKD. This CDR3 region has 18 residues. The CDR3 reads CAISNPSRDREWFGEAFF. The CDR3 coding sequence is TGTGCCATCAGTAACCCGTCCCGGGACAGGGAATGGTTCGGTGAAGCTTTCTTT.

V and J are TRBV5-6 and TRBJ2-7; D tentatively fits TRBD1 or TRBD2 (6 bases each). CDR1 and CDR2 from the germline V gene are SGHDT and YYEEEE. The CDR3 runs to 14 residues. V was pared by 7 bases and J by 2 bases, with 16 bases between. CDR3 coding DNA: TGTGCCAGCCAAACGGGGGACAACGCCTACGAGCAGTACTTC. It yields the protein CASQTGDNAYEQYF.

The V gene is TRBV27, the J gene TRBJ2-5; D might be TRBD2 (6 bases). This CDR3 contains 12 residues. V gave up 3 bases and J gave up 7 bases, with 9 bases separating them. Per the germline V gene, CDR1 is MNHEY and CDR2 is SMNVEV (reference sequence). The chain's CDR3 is CASSFGGGTQYF. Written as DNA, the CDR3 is TGTGCCAGCAGTTTTGGGGGAGGGACCCAGTACTTC.

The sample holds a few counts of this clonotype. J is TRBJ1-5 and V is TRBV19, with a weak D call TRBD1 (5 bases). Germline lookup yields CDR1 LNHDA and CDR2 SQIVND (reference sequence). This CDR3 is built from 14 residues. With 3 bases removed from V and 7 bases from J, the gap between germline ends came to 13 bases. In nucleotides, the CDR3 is TGTGCCAGTAGTATCCGAGGGTCAGGGCAGCCCCAGCATTTT. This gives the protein CASSIRGSGQPQHF.

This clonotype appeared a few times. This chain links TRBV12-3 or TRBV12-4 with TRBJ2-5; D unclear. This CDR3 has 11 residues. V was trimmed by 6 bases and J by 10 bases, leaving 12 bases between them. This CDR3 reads CASSPPGDQYF. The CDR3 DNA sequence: TGTGCCAGCAGCCCCCCTGGAGACCAGTACTTC.

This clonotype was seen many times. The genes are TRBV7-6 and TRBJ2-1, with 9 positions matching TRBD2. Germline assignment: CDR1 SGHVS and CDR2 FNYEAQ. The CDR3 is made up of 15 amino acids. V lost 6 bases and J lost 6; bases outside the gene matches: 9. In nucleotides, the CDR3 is TGTGCCAGCAGACCTCCGGGACTAGCTGGCAATGAGCAGTTCTTC. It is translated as CASRPPGLAGNEQFF.

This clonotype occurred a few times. The CDR3 loop reads CASSHKGYTF. DNA for the CDR3: TGTGCCAGCAGTCATAAGGGCTACACCTTC. The chain combines TRBV2 with TRBJ1-2; D ambiguous. V gave up 5 bases and J gave up 8 bases, with 6 bases separating them. This CDR3 has 10 residues. Germline V gives CDR1 SNHLY, CDR2 FYNNEI.

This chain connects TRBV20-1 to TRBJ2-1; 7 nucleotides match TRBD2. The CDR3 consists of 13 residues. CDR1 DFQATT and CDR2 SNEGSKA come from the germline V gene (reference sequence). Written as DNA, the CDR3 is TGCTCCTGTGGCGGGAGAGGGGACAATGAGCAGTTCTTC. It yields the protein CSCGGRGDNEQFF.

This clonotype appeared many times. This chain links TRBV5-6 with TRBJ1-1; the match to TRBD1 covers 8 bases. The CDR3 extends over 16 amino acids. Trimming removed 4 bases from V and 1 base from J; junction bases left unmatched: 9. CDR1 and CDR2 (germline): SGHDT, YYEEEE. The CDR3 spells CASSPGQGVWNTEAFF. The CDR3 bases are TGTGCCAGCAGCCCTGGACAGGGCGTATGGAACACTGAAGCTTTCTTT.

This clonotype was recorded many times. The CDR3 DNA follows: TGTGCCAGCAGCTTACCGGGACAGGGGAATACGCAGTATTTT. Protein product: CASSLPGQGNTQYF. The gene calls are TRBV7-9 and TRBJ2-3; 10 bases match TRBD1. The CDR3 consists of 14 residues. Germline V gene sequence: CDR1 SEHNR, CDR2 FQNEAQ (reference sequence). The ends lost 2 bases at V and 7 bases at J; junction bases unmatched: 3.

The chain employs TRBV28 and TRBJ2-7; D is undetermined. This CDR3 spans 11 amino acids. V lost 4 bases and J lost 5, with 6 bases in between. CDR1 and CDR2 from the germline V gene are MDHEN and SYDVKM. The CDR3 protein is CASSSQDEQYF. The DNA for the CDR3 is TGTGCCAGCAGTTCACAAGACGAGCAGTACTTC.

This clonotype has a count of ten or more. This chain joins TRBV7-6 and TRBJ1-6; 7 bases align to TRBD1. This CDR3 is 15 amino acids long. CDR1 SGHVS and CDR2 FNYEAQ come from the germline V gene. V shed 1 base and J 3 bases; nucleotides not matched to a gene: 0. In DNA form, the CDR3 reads TGTGCCAGCAGCTTAGGGACAGGCTATAATTCACCCCTCCACTTT. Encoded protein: CASSLGTGYNSPLHF.

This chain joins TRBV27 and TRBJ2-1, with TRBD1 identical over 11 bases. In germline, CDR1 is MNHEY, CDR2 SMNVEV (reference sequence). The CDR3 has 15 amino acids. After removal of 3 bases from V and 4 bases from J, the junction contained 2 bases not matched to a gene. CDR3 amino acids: CASSLGQGGYNEQFF. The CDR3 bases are TGTGCCAGCAGTTTGGGACAGGGGGGATACAATGAGCAGTTCTTC.

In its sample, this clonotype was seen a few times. The CDR3 reads CASSDTPRDGDTEAFF. CDR3 DNA: TGTGCCAGCAGTGATACCCCACGGGATGGGGACACTGAAGCTTTCTTT. This chain links TRBV2 with TRBJ1-1; unclear D gene. The germline CDR1 and CDR2 sequences are SNHLY and FYNNEI. The germline V and J ends were trimmed by 3 bases and 3 bases, with 17 bases remaining between them. CDR3 length: 16 amino acids.

CDR3 sequence reads: CASSSTRGLETQYF. DNA of the CDR3: TGCGCCAGCAGCTCCACCCGGGGTTTAGAGACCCAGTACTTC. The rearrangement joins TRBV5-1 to TRBJ2-5, with D perhaps matching TRBD2 (5 bases). CDR3 length equals 14 residues. Looked up from germline, CDR1 is SGHRS and CDR2 is YFSETQ. Trimming removed 3 bases at V and 4 bases at J, with 13 bases between.